These 8 T cell receptor beta chains were all obtained from the same sample, sequenced in a study of T cells in Graves' hyperthyroidism and ophthalmopathy. Amplification of TCR beta CDR3 regions used RNA as the template. A set of HTBI primers served as the primers for a first-round RT-PCR of the TCR CDR3. TCRdb reprocessed the multiplex PCR reads via MiXCR and lists one record per CDR3 protein. The sample lists under 650,000 distinct CDR3 sequences, roughly 15% occurring once. Sequences were obtained from blood. The receptors stem from a woman younger than 45 with Graves' hyperthyroidism.

This clonotype was found many times. The chain joins TRBV20-1 to TRBJ2-5; the D is unclear. The V and J ends lost 0 bases and 0 bases respectively, with 11 bases between them. Germline V gene data show CDR1 as DFQATT and CDR2 as SNEGSKA (reference sequence). This CDR3 region has 15 residues. As DNA, the CDR3 is TGCAGTGCTAGAGATCAACGGGCCTACCAAGAGACCCAGTACTTC. Its protein is CSARDQRAYQETQYF.

This clonotype was seen a few times. This sequence joins TRBV5-1 and TRBJ1-2; no clear D. The V and J ends lost 0 bases and 4 bases respectively, with 19 bases between them. The CDR3 has 17 residues. The germline V gene encodes CDR1 SGHRS and CDR2 YFSETQ. The DNA of the CDR3 is TGCGCCAGCAGCTTGGTGGCAGGCGTGACTAGTCTCTATGGCTACACCTTC. It codes for CASSLVAGVTSLYGYTF. The variable domain in full, with the rest retrieved from reference TRBV5-1 and TRBJ1-2, is KAGVTQTPRYLIKTRGQQVTLSCSPISGHRSVSWYQQTPGQGLQFLFEYFSETQRNKGNFPGRFSGRQFSNSRSEMNVSTLELGDSALYLCASSLVAGVTSLYGYTFGSGTRLTVV.

This clonotype was found many times. The V and J genes are TRBV6-6 and TRBJ2-7; 7 positions match TRBD1. V lost 2 bases and J lost 2; bases outside the gene matches: 0. Germline V gene data show CDR1 as MNHNY and CDR2 as SVGAGI (reference sequence). The CDR3 runs to 13 residues. The CDR3 is CASSYDRAYEQYF. Here the CDR3 DNA reads TGTGCCAGCAGTTACGACAGGGCCTACGAGCAGTACTTC.

With respect to this clonotype: One end of the junction is discordant with germline, which a read error may explain. This rearrangement joins TRBV12-3 or TRBV12-4 to TRBJ2-7; 7 positions match TRBD1. This CDR3 has 14 amino acids. The CDR3 here is CPSSRPGQHYDQYF. The CDR3 nucleotides are TGTCCCAGCAGTAGACCGGGACAGCACTACGACCAGTACTTC.

This clonotype was recorded a few times. The chain couples TRBV12-3 or TRBV12-4 to TRBJ2-3, with D possibly called TRBD1 or TRBD2 (5 bases each). The CDR3 covers 15 residues. Trimming left V 7 bases short and J 5 bases short, with 19 bases between. The CDR3 region is CASTGAGEDGDTQYF. In nucleotides, the CDR3 is TGTGCCAGCACCGGGGCGGGCGAGGACGGAGATACGCAGTATTTT.

Ten or more counts support this clonotype. The chain carries TRBV12-3 or TRBV12-4 and TRBJ2-1; possible D gene TRBD2, 6 bases. Trimming pared 4 bases from V and 6 bases from J, leaving 13 bases between. CDR3 length: 14 residues. CDR3 loop: CASSSTSGPNEQFF. The CDR3 DNA reads TGTGCCAGCAGTTCGACTAGTGGACCCAATGAGCAGTTCTTC.

This clonotype came up many times. The J gene is TRBJ2-3, the V gene TRBV5-1, with TRBD2 matching over 13 bases. J was trimmed by 0 bases and V by 2 bases; bases with no gene match: 6. CDR1 SGHRS and CDR2 YFSETQ come from the germline V gene. This CDR3 comprises 18 residues. The chain's CDR3 is CASSFGLAGVSSTDTQYF. The CDR3 DNA reads as TGCGCCAGCAGCTTCGGACTAGCGGGAGTGTCTAGCACAGATACGCAGTATTTT. Based on the CDR3 plus reference TRBV5-1 and TRBJ2-3, the full variable domain is KAGVTQTPRYLIKTRGQQVTLSCSPISGHRSVSWYQQTPGQGLQFLFEYFSETQRNKGNFPGRFSGRQFSNSRSEMNVSTLELGDSALYLCASSFGLAGVSSTDTQYFGPGTRLTVL.

This clonotype appeared a few times. J is TRBJ1-3 and V is TRBV10-2; D is unclear. Trimming left V 0 bases short and J 9 bases short, with 6 bases between. The CDR3 contains 12 residues. The germline CDR1 and CDR2 sequences are WSHSY and SAAADI. The CDR3 region is CASSESRTTIYF. DNA for the CDR3: TGCGCCAGCAGTGAGTCGCGGACCACCATATATTTT.